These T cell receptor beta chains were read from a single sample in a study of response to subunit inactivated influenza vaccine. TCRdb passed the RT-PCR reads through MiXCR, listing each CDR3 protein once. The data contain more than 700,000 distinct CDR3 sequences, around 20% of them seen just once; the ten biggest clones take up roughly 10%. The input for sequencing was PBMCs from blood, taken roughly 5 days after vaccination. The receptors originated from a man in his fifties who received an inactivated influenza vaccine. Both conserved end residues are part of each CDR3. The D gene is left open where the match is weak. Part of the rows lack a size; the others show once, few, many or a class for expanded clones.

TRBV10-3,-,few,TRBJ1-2,TGTGCCATCAGCCCCCGGGAGACAGTTAACTATGGCTACACCTTC,CAISPRETVNYGYTF
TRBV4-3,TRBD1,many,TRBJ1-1,TGCGCCAGCAGCCAAGATGTCTGGACAGGGGTGAACACTGAAGCTTTCTTT,CASSQDVWTGVNTEAFF
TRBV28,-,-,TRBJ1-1,TGTGTCAGCAGTTACAACGGAAAAGCTAACCCTGAAGCTTTCTTT,CVSSYNGKANPEAFF
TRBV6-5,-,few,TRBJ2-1,TGTGCCAGCAGTTACTCGTACGGGGTCGACAATGAGCAGTTCTTC,CASSYSYGVDNEQFF
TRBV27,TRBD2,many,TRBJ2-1,TGTGCCAGCAGTTCCCTAGCGGGACTAGCGGGAGACGATAATGAGCAGTTCTTC,CASSSLAGLAGDDNEQFF
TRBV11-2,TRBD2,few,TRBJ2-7,TGTGCCAGCAGGCAGGGACTAGCGCGCTCCTACGAGCAGTACTTC,CASRQGLARSYEQYF
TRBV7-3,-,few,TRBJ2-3,TGTGCCAGCAGTATGACCTCGAGGGATACGCAGTATTTT,CASSMTSRDTQYF
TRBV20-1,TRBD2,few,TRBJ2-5,TGCAGTGCTAGAGATATTCTGGCGCTAGCGGGGGGGCACAAAGAGACCCAGTACTTC,CSARDILALAGGHKETQYF
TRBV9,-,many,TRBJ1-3,TGTGCCAGCACACCGGGGGATAGGTCTGGAAACACCATATATTTT,CASTPGDRSGNTIYF
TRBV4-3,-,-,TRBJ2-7,TGCGCCAGCAGCCAGGAGCTAGGATTCCACTACGAGCAGTACTTC,CASSQELGFHYEQYF
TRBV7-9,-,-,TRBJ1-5,TGTGCCAGCAGCCTCACGGACGGCTATCAGCCCCAGCATTTT,CASSLTDGYQPQHF
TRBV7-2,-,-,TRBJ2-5,TGTGCCAGCAGCCCCTTCTTTTTGGAGACCCAGTACTTC,CASSPFFLETQYF
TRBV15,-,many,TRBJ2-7,TGTGCCACCAGCAGAGATAGCTACGAGCAGTACTTC,CATSRDSYEQYF
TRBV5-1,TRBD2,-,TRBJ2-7,TGCGCCAGCAGCAGGGGACTAGCGGTAGACTCCTACGAGCAGTACTTC,CASSRGLAVDSYEQYF
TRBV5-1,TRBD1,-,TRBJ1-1,TGCGCCAGCAGCTTTCAGGGGGAGGTCGACACTGAAGCTTTCTTT,CASSFQGEVDTEAFF
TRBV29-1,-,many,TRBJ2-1,TGCAGCGTTGGATCCCAGCGCCCGGGAACTGAGCAGTTCTTC,CSVGSQRPGTEQFF
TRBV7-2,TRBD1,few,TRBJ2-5,TGTGCCAGCAGCTTGTCGGGACAGGGGCGGGGGACCCAGTACTTC,CASSLSGQGRGTQYF
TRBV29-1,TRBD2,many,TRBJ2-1,TGCAGCGCCGCGGGGGTGGGAGTAAGGGAGCAGTTCTTC,CSAAGVGVREQFF
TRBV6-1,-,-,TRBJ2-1,TGTGCCAGCCCCGGGGTGGCTGAGCAGTTCTTC,CASPGVAEQFF
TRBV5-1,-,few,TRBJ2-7,TGCGCCAGCAGCTTGTGGGAAAATGGGAACGAGCAGTACTTC,CASSLWENGNEQYF
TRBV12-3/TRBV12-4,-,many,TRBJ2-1,TGTGCCAGCAGTTTATATGGGTCAGACGAGCAGTTCTTC,CASSLYGSDEQFF
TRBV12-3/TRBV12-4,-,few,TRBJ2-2,TGTGCCAGCAGCATGCACGGGGAGCTGTTTTTT,CASSMHGELFF
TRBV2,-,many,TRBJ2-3,TGTGCCAGCAGTGAGGGGCAGAGGTGGGATACGCAGTATTTT,CASSEGQRWDTQYF
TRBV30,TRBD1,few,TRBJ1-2,TGTGCCTGCCCGGGACAGGGGTCGGAGTACTATGGCTACACCTTC,CACPGQGSEYYGYTF
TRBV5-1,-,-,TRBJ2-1,TGCGCCAGCAGCCAGAGTCGTACTGAGCAGTTCTTC,CASSQSRTEQFF
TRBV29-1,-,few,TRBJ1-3,TGCAGCGTTGGTGGGGTTGGCACCTCAGCGGTTGGAAACACCATATATTTT,CSVGGVGTSAVGNTIYF
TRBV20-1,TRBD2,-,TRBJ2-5,TGCAGTGCTCCCCGCGGGGGGGAAGAGACCCAGTACTTC,CSAPRGGEETQYF
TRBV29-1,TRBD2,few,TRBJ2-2,TGCAGCGTTCCCCGGTCTAGCGGGAGTAACACCGGGGAGCTGTTTTTT,CSVPRSSGSNTGELFF
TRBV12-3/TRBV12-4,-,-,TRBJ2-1,TGTGCCAGCACCATTAGCGGATCCTACAATGAGCAGTTCTTC,CASTISGSYNEQFF